This T cell receptor (beta chain) was retrieved from a study of blood T cells in healthy people across ages. The study, taken as a whole, reports: There were more naive CD4+ cells and higher diversity in long-lived donors than in aged donors.

Next came a second PCR, run for about 7 to 12 cycles, which used a sample-barcoded 5' primer along with a J-beta primer mix. From the 5' RACE reads, TCRdb called clonotypes with MiXCR, one entry per CDR3 protein. The table shows 450,000 to 700,000 distinct CDR3 sequences, with 27% occurring only once. The authors drew roughly 9.8 milliliters of peripheral blood from each donor. With regard to this clonotype: The target antigen is unknown.

The V gene's germline CDR1 is SGDLS and CDR2 YYNGEE. The CDR3 has 14 residues. Sequenced: blood. This receptor was identified in a woman in her 70s in good health. This sequence joins TRBV9 and TRBJ2-1; D perhaps matches TRBD2 (5 bases). The end of the DNA fits TRBJ2-7 better, so the J call may be wrong. CDR3 nucleotides: TGTGCCAGCGACCCGACTATCCAAAAAGGCGAGCAGTACTTC. It codes for CASDPTIQKGEQYF.